The sequence of this T cell receptor (beta chain) was determined in a study of shared clonotypes between healthy human individuals. The assay was immunoSEQ multiplex PCR, and TCRdb's table has in-frame clones only and misses some. The table lists some 630,000 clones, 72% of them singletons, with 1.8% in the top ten. The sequence derives from a woman aged 25 to 39 in good health. Material: memory CD4+ T cells sorted from blood. The subset here: CD45RA-negative fraction.

CDR3 bases: TGTGCCAGCAGCTCCACCCCTGTGCCTCTCGAGCAGTACTTC. This sequence encodes CASSSTPVPLEQYF. This chain connects TRBV7-9 to TRBJ2-7; D unclear. This CDR3 contains 14 residues. Trimming took 4 bases from V and 6 from J, leaving 16 bases between them. In germline, CDR1 is SEHNR, CDR2 FQNEAQ (reference sequence).